Listed below are T cell receptor beta chains from one sample, sequenced in a study of chemoradiotherapy in HPV16-positive cancers. TCRdb's copy holds only in-frame clones and misses some; the assay was immunoSEQ multiplex PCR. This table has fewer than 10,000 clones, around nine tenths appearing once. The sample consisted of blood, taken from a patient who underwent chemoradiotherapy. The receptors derive from a human donor with HPV-associated anogenital cancer. Both conserved end residues are part of each CDR3. The D gene is left open where the match is weak. Size is omitted from some rows. Given values are once, few, many or a class for expanded clones.

TRBJ2-1 | . | . | TRBV10-1 | TGCGCCAGCAGTACCGGACAGTTCAATGAGCAGTTCTTC | CASSTGQFNEQFF
TRBJ2-1 | . | TRBD2 | TRBV9 | TGTGCCAGCAGCCTGCGGGGGGGATCCGATGCCAATGAGCAGTTCTTC | CASSLRGGSDANEQFF
TRBJ2-7 | once | . | TRBV5-1 | TGCGCCAGCAGCTCCTTGGGGGGGGGCCGCGACGAGCAGTACTTC | CASSSLGGGRDEQYF
TRBJ1-5 | . | . | TRBV6-5 | TGTGCCAGCAGTTACTCGAAGGAGCCCCAGCATTTT | CASSYSKEPQHF
TRBJ2-2 | large | TRBD2 | TRBV7-2 | TGTGCCAGCAGCTTTATGCGGGGGGCGTGGGGTACCGGGGAGCTGTTTTTT | CASSFMRGAWGTGELFF
TRBJ1-6 | . | . | TRBV6-1 | TGTGCCAGCAGTGAAGTCAGGAATTCACCCCTCCACTTT | CASSEVRNSPLHF
TRBJ1-2 | . | . | TRBV27 | TGTGCCAGCAGTTTATCAGGGACTTTTGGCGGCTACACCTTC | CASSLSGTFGGYTF
TRBJ2-3 | . | TRBD2 | TRBV27 | TGTGCCAGCAGTTTTCGGGGGGGAGATACGCAGTATTTT | CASSFRGGDTQYF
TRBJ2-7 | . | . | TRBV11-2 | TGTGCCAGCAGCCGCGGACAGTCCTACGAGCAGTACTTC | CASSRGQSYEQYF
TRBJ1-5 | . | . | TRBV10-3 | TGTGCCATCAGTGGACAGTCACCCTCCAATCAGCCCCAGCATTTT | CAISGQSPSNQPQHF
TRBJ1-2 | . | TRBD1 | TRBV19 | TGTGCCAGTAATTCAGACAGGGATTATGGCTACACCTTC | CASNSDRDYGYTF
TRBJ1-2 | once | . | TRBV6-5 | TGTGCCAGCAGTTACTCGATCAGAGCGCCCTATGGCTACACCTTC | CASSYSIRAPYGYTF
TRBJ2-1 | . | . | TRBV6-6 | TGTGCCAGCTTTTTCACCGGGACTTTCCTATACAATGAGCAGTTCTTC | CASFFTGTFLYNEQFF
TRBJ1-1 | once | . | TRBV28 | TGTGCCAGCAGAGGCAGGCCTGAAGCTTTCTTT | CASRGRPEAFF
TRBJ2-5 | few | . | TRBV6-1 | TGTGCCAGCAGTGGTAGCCAAGAGACCCAGTACTTC | CASSGSQETQYF
TRBJ2-5 | . | TRBD2 | TRBV6-5 | TGTGCCAGCAGTTACGTCCGGGAGGGAAAAGAGACCCAGTACTTC | CASSYVREGKETQYF
TRBJ1-1 | once | . | TRBV5-1 | TGCGCCAGCAGCCCCCGGGACGGGAACACTGAAGCTTTCTTT | CASSPRDGNTEAFF
TRBJ2-1 | . | TRBD2 | TRBV5-1 | TGCGCCAGCAGCCCGGGACTAGCGGGGGGGAACTCTGGGTACAATGAGCAGTTCTTC | CASSPGLAGGNSGYNEQFF
TRBJ2-2 | . | . | TRBV4-2 | TGTGCCAGCAGCCGCCCCCTTAGAGGAAAAACGAACACCGGGGAGCTGTTTTTT | CASSRPLRGKTNTGELFF
TRBJ1-1 | . | . | TRBV5-4 | TGTGCCAGCAGCCCAGTGGAAATTGGGGACACTGAAGCTTTCTTT | CASSPVEIGDTEAFF
TRBJ1-6 | . | . | TRBV30 | TGTGCCTGGTCGACAGGTAGCCATTCACCCCTCCACTTT | CAWSTGSHSPLHF
TRBJ2-2 | . | . | TRBV27 | TGTGCCAGCAGTTTGAAGATAGTTTACGGGGAGCTGTTTTTT | CASSLKIVYGELFF
TRBJ2-3 | . | TRBD1 | TRBV29-1 | TGCAGCGTAGGACAGGGGGGAGATACGCAGTATTTT | CSVGQGGDTQYF
TRBJ2-2 | . | . | TRBV6-5 | TGTGCCAGCAGTTACCTCATGCTGGGGGGCCCCGGGGAGCTGTTTTTT | CASSYLMLGGPGELFF
TRBJ2-7 | . | . | TRBV30 | TGTGCCTGGAGTGTACTACTGACCTACGAGCAGTACTTC | CAWSVLLTYEQYF
TRBJ2-1 | . | TRBD2 | TRBV6-6 | TGTGCCAGCAGACCGGGACTAGCGGGGGGGTTGCAGTTCTTC | CASRPGLAGGLQFF
TRBJ2-4 | . | TRBD1 | TRBV4-1 | TGCGCCAGCAGCCAATACCCAGGGGGTATAGTAGCCAAAAACATTCAGTACTTC | CASSQYPGGIVAKNIQYF
TRBJ2-7 | once | . | TRBV2 | TGTGCCAGCGGAGTTCAGGGCTACGAGCAGTACTTC | CASGVQGYEQYF
TRBJ1-2 | . | TRBD1 | TRBV9 | TGTGCCAGCAGCGTAGCAGCTCAGGGGGCGCCAGATGGCTACACCTTC | CASSVAAQGAPDGYTF
TRBJ2-3 | . | . | TRBV5-1 | TGCGCCAGCAGCTTGGTTGGGGCGGGCACAGATACGCAGTATTTT | CASSLVGAGTDTQYF
TRBJ1-1 | . | . | TRBV6-6 | TGTGCCAGCAGTTACGGGGGATCGAACACTGAAGCTTTCTTT | CASSYGGSNTEAFF
TRBJ1-5 | . | . | TRBV10-3 | TGTGCCATCAGTGAGTCTGGTGGGAGGCAGCCCCAGCATTTT | CAISESGGRQPQHF
TRBJ2-3 | . | . | TRBV6-1 | TGTGCCAGCAGTGATCTGACCGGGACGCCAAGCACAGATACGCAGTATTTT | CASSDLTGTPSTDTQYF
TRBJ1-3 | once | TRBD1 | TRBV6-6 | TGTGCCAGCAGCGCATCACTTAGGGGGCCTGGAAACACCATATATTTT | CASSASLRGPGNTIYF
TRBJ1-2 | . | TRBD1 | TRBV5-4 | TGTGCCAGCAGCTCTGATTTTGACAGGGGGCCGTTTAACTATGGCTACACCTTC | CASSSDFDRGPFNYGYTF
TRBJ1-2 | . | TRBD1 | TRBV11-2 | TGTGCCAGCAGCTTAGATGCCGGGACAGGGGTCTATGGCTACACCTTC | CASSLDAGTGVYGYTF
TRBJ1-2 | . | . | TRBV6-5 | TGTGCCAGCAGTTACGTCGGGGCCGGCTCCTATGGCTACACCTTC | CASSYVGAGSYGYTF
TRBJ2-3 | . | . | TRBV25-1 | TGTGCCAGCAGTGATTCCCGCCACCCACTAGCCACAGATACGCAGTATTTT | CASSDSRHPLATDTQYF
TRBJ2-3 | once | TRBD1 | TRBV5-1 | TGCGCCAGCAGGACAACCGGACAGGGAACAGATACGCAGTATTTT | CASRTTGQGTDTQYF
TRBJ2-4 | . | . | TRBV5-1 | TGCGCCAGCAGCTTAAACGGAAGGAGGGAAAACATTCAGTACTTC | CASSLNGRRENIQYF
TRBJ2-7 | . | . | TRBV5-6 | TGTGCCAGCAGCTTGTACGGGGCCCAGAGGGTCTACGAGCAGTACTTC | CASSLYGAQRVYEQYF
TRBJ1-3 | . | . | TRBV6-5 | TGTGCCAGCACCCCACAAGCCTCTGGAAACACCATATATTTT | CASTPQASGNTIYF
TRBJ2-1 | . | TRBD2 | TRBV7-2 | TGTGCCAGCAGCTTATTGACTAGCGACTACAATGAGCAGTTCTTC | CASSLLTSDYNEQFF
TRBJ2-2 | . | . | TRBV14 | TGTGCCAGCAGCCCCCAACTCTCCTCTCGGGACACCGGGGAGCTGTTTTTT | CASSPQLSSRDTGELFF
TRBJ1-2 | . | . | TRBV9 | TGTGCCAGCGCGAAGGCAGGGAACTATGGCTACACCTTC | CASAKAGNYGYTF
TRBJ1-1 | . | . | TRBV5-1 | TGCGCCAGCAGCTTCGAGGGCCTGGTCACTGAAGCTTTCTTT | CASSFEGLVTEAFF
TRBJ1-4 | . | . | TRBV7-2 | TGTGCCAGCAGCCCCAGGGGCGCAACTAATGAAAAACTGTTTTTT | CASSPRGATNEKLFF
TRBJ2-2 | . | . | TRBV12-5 | TGTGCTAGTGGCACCCCCAACACCGGGGAGCTGTTTTTT | CASGTPNTGELFF
TRBJ2-3 | . | TRBD2 | TRBV9 | TGTGCCAGCAGCGTAGTAGGCGGGGGGGACTCAGATACGCAGTATTTT | CASSVVGGGDSDTQYF
TRBJ1-6 | . | . | TRBV15 | TGTGCCACCAGTCGGGGGGGCACTAATTCACCCCTCCACTTT | CATSRGGTNSPLHF
TRBJ1-5 | . | . | TRBV10-3 | TGTGCCATCAGTGAGTCGCGGGGGGTCAATAGCAATCAGCCCCAGCATTTT | CAISESRGVNSNQPQHF
TRBJ1-6 | once | . | TRBV6-1 | TGTGCCAGCAGTGGCGGGACCAATTCACCCCTCCACTTT | CASSGGTNSPLHF
TRBJ2-5 | . | . | TRBV2 | TGTGCCAGCAGTGGGCCTACCCTAAGGGTTGGCAAGACCCAGTACTTC | CASSGPTLRVGKTQYF
TRBJ2-1 | . | . | TRBV7-9 | TGTGCCAGCAGCTTAGGTATAGGGGTAGGCAATGAGCAGTTCTTC | CASSLGIGVGNEQFF
TRBJ2-5 | . | TRBD1 | TRBV7-9 | TGTGCCAGCAGCTCCCTCGCCAGAGGACAGGGGGCAGGGGAGACCCAGTACTTC | CASSSLARGQGAGETQYF